This T cell receptor beta chain was sequenced in a study of Graves' ophthalmopathy and Graves' hyperthyroidism. Regarding the study as a whole: Discriminating ophthalmopathy from stable hyperthyroidism, a 13-signature model attained a sensitivity of about 85% and a specificity of about 79%.

Details on this clonotype: The antigen remains unidentified.

This CDR3 contains 15 residues. Germline CDR1 is SGHTA and CDR2 is FQGNSA. V lost 5 bases and J 6 bases, leaving 17 bases between the germline ends. TCR beta CDR3 regions were amplified from RNA transcripts. In the first round, RT-PCR was carried out with HTBI primers, and a multiplex PCR formed the second round. MiXCR, run by TCRdb on the multiplex PCR reads, gives a single entry per CDR3 protein. The data show 170,000 or so distinct CDR3 sequences, roughly 37% seen once. The receptor was isolated from a woman in her 40s with Graves' ophthalmopathy. Sequencing input: peripheral blood. This rearrangement joins TRBV7-2 to TRBJ1-5, with D perhaps TRBD1 (6 bases). The CDR3 sequence: CASSLTGGLFQPQHF. In DNA form, the CDR3 reads TGTGCCAGCAGCCTTACTGGGGGGCTGTTTCAGCCCCAGCATTTT.